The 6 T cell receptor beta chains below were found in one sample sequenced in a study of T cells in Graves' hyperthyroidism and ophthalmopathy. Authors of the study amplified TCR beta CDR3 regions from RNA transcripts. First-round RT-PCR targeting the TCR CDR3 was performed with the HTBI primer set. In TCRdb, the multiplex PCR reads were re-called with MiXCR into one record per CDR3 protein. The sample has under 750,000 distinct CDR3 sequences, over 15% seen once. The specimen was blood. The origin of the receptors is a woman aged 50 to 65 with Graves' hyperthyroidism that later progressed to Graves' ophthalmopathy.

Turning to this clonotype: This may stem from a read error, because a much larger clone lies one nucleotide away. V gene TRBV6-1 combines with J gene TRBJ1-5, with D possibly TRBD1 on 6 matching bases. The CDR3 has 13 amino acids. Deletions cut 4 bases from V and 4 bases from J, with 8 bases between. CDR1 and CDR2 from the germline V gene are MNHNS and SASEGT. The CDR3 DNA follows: TGTGCCAGCAGTGTCCAGGGGAATCAGCCCCAGCATTTT. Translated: CASSVQGNQPQHF.

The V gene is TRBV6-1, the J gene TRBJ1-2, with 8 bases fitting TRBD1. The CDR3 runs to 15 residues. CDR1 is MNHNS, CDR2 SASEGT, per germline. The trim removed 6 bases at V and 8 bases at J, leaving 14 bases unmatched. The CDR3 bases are TGTGCCAGCAGACGACCAGGGGGCGCGATGGGGGGCTACACCTTC. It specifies CASRRPGGAMGGYTF.

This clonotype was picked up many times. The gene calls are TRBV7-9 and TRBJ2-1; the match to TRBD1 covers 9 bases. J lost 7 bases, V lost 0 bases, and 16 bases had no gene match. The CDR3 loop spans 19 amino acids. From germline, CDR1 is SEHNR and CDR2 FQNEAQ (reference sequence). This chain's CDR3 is CASSLAKSTRTGEGNEQFF. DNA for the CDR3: TGTGCCAGCAGCTTAGCAAAGTCTACCCGGACAGGGGAGGGAAATGAGCAGTTCTTC.

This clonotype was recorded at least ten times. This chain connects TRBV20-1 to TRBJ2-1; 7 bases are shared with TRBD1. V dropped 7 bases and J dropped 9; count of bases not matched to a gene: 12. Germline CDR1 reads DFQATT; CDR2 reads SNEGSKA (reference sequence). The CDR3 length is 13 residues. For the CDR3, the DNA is TGCAGTGGCCGGACAGGATTTGGCGCTGAGCAGTTCTTC. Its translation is CSGRTGFGAEQFF.

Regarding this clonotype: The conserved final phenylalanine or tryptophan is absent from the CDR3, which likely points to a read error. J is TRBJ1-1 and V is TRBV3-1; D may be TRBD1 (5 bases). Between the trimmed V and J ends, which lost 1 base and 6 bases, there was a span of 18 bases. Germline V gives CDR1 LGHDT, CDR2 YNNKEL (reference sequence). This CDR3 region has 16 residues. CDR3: CASSQGSTAPDAEAFI. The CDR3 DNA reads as TGTGCCAGCAGCCAAGGATCGACAGCCCCGGACGCTGAAGCTTTCATT.

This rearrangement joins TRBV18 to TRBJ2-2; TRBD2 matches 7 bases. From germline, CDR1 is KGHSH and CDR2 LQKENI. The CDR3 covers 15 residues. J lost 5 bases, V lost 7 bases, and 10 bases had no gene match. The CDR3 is CASFTVGGRTGELFF. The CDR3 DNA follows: TGTGCCAGCTTCACAGTTGGCGGGAGAACCGGGGAGCTGTTTTTT.